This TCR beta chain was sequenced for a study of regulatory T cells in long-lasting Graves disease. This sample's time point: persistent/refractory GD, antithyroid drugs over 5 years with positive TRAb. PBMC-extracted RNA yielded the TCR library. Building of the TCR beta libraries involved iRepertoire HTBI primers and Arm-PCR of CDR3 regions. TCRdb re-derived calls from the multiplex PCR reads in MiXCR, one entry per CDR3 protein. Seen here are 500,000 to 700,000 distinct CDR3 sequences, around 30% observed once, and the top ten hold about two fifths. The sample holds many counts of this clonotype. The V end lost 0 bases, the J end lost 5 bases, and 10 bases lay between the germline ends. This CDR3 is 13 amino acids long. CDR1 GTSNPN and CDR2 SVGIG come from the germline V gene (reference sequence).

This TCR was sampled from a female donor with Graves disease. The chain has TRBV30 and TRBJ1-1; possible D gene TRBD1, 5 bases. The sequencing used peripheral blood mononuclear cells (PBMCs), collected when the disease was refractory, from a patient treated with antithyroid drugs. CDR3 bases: TGTGCCTGGAGTGTACGGGGGGGTACTGAAGCTTTCTTT. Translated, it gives CAWSVRGGTEAFF.